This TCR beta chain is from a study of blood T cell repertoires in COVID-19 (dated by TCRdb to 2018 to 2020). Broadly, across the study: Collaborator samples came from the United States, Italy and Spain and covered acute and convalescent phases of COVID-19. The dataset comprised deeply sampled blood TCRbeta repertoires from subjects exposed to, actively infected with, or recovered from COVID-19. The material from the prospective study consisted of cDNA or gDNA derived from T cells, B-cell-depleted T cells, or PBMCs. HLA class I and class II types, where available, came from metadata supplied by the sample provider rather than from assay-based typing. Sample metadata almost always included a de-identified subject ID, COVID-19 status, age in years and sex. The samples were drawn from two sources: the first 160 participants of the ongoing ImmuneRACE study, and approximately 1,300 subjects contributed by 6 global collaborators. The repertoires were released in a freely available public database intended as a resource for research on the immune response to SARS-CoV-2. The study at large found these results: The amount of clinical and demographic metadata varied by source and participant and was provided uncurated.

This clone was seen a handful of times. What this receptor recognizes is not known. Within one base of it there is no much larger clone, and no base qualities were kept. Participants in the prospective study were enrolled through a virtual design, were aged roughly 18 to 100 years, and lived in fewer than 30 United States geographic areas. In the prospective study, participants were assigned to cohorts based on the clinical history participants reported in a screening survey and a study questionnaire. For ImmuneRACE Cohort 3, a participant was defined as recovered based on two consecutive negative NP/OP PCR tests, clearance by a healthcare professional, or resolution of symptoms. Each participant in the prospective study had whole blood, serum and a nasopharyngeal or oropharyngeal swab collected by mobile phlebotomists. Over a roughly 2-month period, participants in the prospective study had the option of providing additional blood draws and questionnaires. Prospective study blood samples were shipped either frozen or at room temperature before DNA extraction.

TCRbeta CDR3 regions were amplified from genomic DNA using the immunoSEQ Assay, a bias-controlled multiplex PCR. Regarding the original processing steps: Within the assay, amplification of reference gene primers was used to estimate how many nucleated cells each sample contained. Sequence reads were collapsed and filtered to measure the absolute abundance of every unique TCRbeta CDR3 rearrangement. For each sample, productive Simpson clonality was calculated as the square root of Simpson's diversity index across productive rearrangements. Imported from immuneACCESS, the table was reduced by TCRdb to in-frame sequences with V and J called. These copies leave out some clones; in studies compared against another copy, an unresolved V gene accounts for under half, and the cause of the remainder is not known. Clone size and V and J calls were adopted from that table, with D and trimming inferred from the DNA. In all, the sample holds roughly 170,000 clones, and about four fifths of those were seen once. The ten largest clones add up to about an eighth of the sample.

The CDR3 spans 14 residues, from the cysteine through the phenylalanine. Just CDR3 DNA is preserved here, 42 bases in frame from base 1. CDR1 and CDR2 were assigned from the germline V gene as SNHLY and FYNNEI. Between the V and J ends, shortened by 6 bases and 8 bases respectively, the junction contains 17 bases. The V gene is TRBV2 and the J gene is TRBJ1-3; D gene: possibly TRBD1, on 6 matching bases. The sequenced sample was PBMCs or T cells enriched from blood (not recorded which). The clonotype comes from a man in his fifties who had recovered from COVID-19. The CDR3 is CASSWSGTKDTIYF. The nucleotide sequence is TGTGCCAGCAGCTGGAGCGGGACAAAGGACACCATATATTTT.